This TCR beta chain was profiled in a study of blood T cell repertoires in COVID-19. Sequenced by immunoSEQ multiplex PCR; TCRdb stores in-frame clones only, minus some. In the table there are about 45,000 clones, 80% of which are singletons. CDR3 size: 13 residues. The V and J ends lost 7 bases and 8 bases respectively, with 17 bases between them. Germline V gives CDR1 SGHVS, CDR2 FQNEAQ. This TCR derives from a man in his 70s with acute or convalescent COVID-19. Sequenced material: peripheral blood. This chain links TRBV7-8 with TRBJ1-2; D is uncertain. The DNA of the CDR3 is TGTGCCAGCACTACTAGCGGAGCTCGAGGCTACACCTTC. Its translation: CASTTSGARGYTF.